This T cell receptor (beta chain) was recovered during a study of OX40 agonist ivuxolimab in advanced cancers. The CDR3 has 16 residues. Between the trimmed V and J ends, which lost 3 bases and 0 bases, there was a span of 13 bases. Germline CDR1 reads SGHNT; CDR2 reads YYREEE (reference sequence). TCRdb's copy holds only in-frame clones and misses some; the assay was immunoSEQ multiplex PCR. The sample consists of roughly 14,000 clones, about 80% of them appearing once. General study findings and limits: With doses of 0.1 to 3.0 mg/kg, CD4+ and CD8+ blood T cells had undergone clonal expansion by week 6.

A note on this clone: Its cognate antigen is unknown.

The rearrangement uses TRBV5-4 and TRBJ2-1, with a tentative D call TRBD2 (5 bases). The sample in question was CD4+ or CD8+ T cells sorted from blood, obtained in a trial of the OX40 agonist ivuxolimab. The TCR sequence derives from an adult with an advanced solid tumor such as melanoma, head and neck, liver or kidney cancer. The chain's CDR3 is CASSSIGLHSYNEQFF. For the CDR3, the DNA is TGTGCCAGCAGCTCGATCGGACTGCACTCCTACAATGAGCAGTTCTTC. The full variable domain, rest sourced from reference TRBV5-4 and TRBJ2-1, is ETGVTQSPTHLIKTRGQQVTLRCSSQSGHNTVSWYQQALGQGPQFIFQYYREEENGRGNFPPRFSGLQFPNYSSELNVNALELDDSALYLCASSSIGLHSYNEQFFGPGTRLTVL.